The source of this T cell receptor (beta chain) is a study of OX40 agonist ivuxolimab in advanced cancers. Study context: Patients assigned to dose escalation were diagnosed with hepatocellular carcinoma, melanoma, renal cell or head and neck cancer.

Comment on this clone: The target antigen is unknown.

Study-wide results and limits: At 0.1 to 3.0 mg/kg and by week 6, CD4+ and CD8+ T cells in the blood had expanded clonally.

The repertoire was sequenced with immunoSEQ multiplex PCR; TCRdb's copy has only in-frame clones and lacks some. The sample includes about 66,000 clones, about nine tenths seen only once; the top ten take 2%. V shed 2 bases and J shed 1 base, with 11 bases lying between them. CDR1 is SGHTA, CDR2 FQGNSA, per germline. CDR3 length: 15 residues. This chain connects TRBV7-2 to TRBJ2-5; D assignment may be TRBD1 or TRBD2 (5 bases each). The source material was CD4+ or CD8+ T cells sorted from blood, sampled in a trial of the OX40 agonist ivuxolimab. The sequence derives from an adult with an advanced solid tumor such as melanoma, head and neck, liver or kidney cancer. CDR3 in DNA: TGTGCCAGCAGCTTACTTGGGGGAATCCAAGAGACCCAGTACTTC. This translates into CASSLLGGIQETQYF.